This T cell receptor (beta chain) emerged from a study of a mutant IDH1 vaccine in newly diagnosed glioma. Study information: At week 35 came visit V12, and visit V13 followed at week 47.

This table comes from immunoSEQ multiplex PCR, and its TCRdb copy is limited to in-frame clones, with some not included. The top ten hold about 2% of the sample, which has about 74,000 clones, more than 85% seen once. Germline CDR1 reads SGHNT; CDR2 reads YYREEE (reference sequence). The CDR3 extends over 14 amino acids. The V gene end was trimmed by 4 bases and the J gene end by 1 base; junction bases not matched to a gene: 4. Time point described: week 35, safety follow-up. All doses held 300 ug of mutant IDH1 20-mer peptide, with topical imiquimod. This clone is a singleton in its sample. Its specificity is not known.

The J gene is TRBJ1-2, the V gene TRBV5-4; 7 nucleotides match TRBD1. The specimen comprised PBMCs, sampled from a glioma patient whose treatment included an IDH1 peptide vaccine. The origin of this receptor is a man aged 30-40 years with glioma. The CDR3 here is CASSGGQSNYGYTF. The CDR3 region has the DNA TGTGCCAGCAGCGGGGGACAGAGTAACTATGGCTACACCTTC.